Listed below are T cell receptor beta chains from one sample, sequenced in a study of T cell changes during pregnancy in multiple sclerosis. Clones were sequenced by immunoSEQ multiplex PCR, and TCRdb holds only the in-frame ones, with some missing. The sample holds 100,000 or so clones, approximately 93% seen once. The source was peripheral blood, collected after pregnancy. These receptors came from a female donor with multiple sclerosis, enrolled in a pregnancy study. The conserved cysteine and the conserved F or W are not part of the CDR3 here.

V gene,J gene,CDR3 protein
TRBV19,TRBJ2-2,ASRGDREGELF
TRBV11-2,TRBJ1-2,ASQPGAGGEDNYT
TRBV30,TRBJ1-1,AWSVLPGGTEAF
TRBV28,TRBJ1-1,ASSFPGGALTEAF
TRBV6-5,TRBJ2-3,ASSYVISGDTQY
TRBV5-1,TRBJ2-6,ASSSGQELSGANVLT
TRBV19,TRBJ2-2,ASSMGGDTGELF
TRBV15,TRBJ1-1,ATSRVQNTEAF
TRBV10-3,TRBJ1-5,ASGTGVNQPQH
TRBV5-1,TRBJ2-7,ASSQDYVQY
TRBV21-1,TRBJ2-3,ASSKSDRAASTDTQY
TRBV5-1,TRBJ2-1,ASSLARGLAGERSYNEQF
TRBV11-3,TRBJ2-7,ASSLGVGQGYEQY
TRBV5-4,TRBJ2-2,ASSLAGEINTGELF
TRBV4-1,TRBJ2-1,ASSRITTSGISLNEQF
TRBV28,TRBJ2-7,ASSWGGGYEQY
TRBV5-1,TRBJ2-5,ASSWGTSGQETQY
TRBV5-6,TRBJ2-7,ASSLAGLASYEQY
TRBV9,TRBJ2-3,ASSAVRGRFAVTQY
TRBV6-1,TRBJ1-2,ASSETDRGNYGYT
TRBV12-5,TRBJ2-3,ASGLVRSGRAPDTQY
TRBV14,TRBJ2-7,ASSQGRPSARGPYEQY
TRBV20-1,TRBJ1-1,SARRSKAF
TRBV2,TRBJ2-1,ASSERASGRRNEQF